The 27 T cell receptor beta chains below come from one sample, sequenced in a study of human T cells and chemical hapten exposure. Individual cDNA molecules received unique molecular identifiers in the library. From the reads, TCRdb called clonotypes with MiXCR, one entry per CDR3 protein. This sample carries 4,000 to 5,000 distinct CDR3 sequences, approximately 49% of them seen once, and the ten largest clones take under 4%. Sample treatment: therapeutic diphenylcyclopropenone sensitization with weekly scalp DPC. The sequencing here drew on whole blood, taken before DPC sensitization or 2, 6, or about 24 weeks after (not recorded which). These receptors were collected from an adult with alopecia areata. Some clones in this sample may be carry-over from other donors' samples. This table probably holds off-target reads from a library built for another chain.

This chain uses TRBV12-3 or TRBV12-4 with TRBJ2-7, with TRBD1 matching over 9 bases. V lost 6 bases, J lost 5 bases, and 8 bases stayed unmatched. This CDR3 spans 14 amino acids. CDR3 bases: TGTGCCAGCAGGATTCCGGGACAGGGAAACGAGCAGTACTTC. This sequence encodes CASRIPGQGNEQYF.

This clonotype was seen more than once but under ten times. The V call is TRBV29-1, the J call TRBJ2-7, with D possibly TRBD2 on 6 matching bases. Germline V gene sequence: CDR1 SQVTM, CDR2 ANQGSEA. CDR3 length equals 12 residues. Trimming stripped 7 bases from V and 0 bases from J, with 10 bases between. In nucleotides, the CDR3 is TGCAGCGGGGGGGATTTCTCCTACGAGCAGTACTTC. This translates into CSGGDFSYEQYF.

This clonotype showed up just a few times. V usage is TRBV5-1 and J usage is TRBJ2-7; 7 nucleotides align to TRBD1. CDR1 and CDR2 (germline): SGHRS, YFSETQ. The V gene end was trimmed by 0 bases and the J gene end by 1 base; junction bases not matched to a gene: 4. This CDR3 has 15 residues. CDR3 in amino acids: CASSLAWGQSYEQYF. In DNA form, the CDR3 reads TGCGCCAGCAGCTTGGCCTGGGGACAGTCCTACGAGCAGTACTTC.

The rearrangement links TRBV2 to TRBJ2-4; D is ambiguous. This CDR3 is built from 11 residues. V was cut by 6 bases and J by 8 bases, with 8 bases left in between. Per germline, CDR1 SNHLY and CDR2 FYNNEI. CDR3 region: CASSAQDIQYF. CDR3 nucleotides: TGTGCCAGCAGCGCGCAGGACATTCAGTACTTC.

The rearrangement links TRBV29-1 to TRBJ2-3, with TRBD2 identical over 11 bases. This CDR3 spans 13 amino acids. V was pared by 5 bases and J by 3 bases, with 1 base of the junction left unmatched. Germline V lookup: CDR1 SQVTM, CDR2 ANQGSEA. The CDR3 loop reads CSVRTSGTDTQYF. Here the CDR3 DNA reads TGCAGCGTTCGGACTAGCGGGACAGATACGCAGTATTTT.

There are a few counts of this clonotype. This chain links TRBV25-1 with TRBJ2-3; D possibly matches TRBD1 or TRBD2 (6 bases each). This CDR3 is 14 amino acids long. The V and J ends lost 6 bases and 4 bases respectively, with 14 bases between them. Germline V lookup: CDR1 MGHDK, CDR2 SYGVNS. CDR3 bases: TGTGCCAGCAGGTCGGGGGCCGGTGCAGATACGCAGTATTTT. It specifies CASRSGAGADTQYF. The whole variable domain, remainder taken from reference TRBV25-1 and TRBJ2-3, is EADIYQTPRYLVIGTGKKITLECSQTMGHDKMYWYQQDPGMELHLIHYSYGVNSTEKGDLSSESTVSRIRTEHFPLTLESARPSHTSQYLCASRSGAGADTQYFGPGTRLTVL.

This sequence joins TRBV6-1 and TRBJ2-2; 10 bases fit TRBD1. Germline CDR1 reads MNHNS; CDR2 reads SASEGT. J was trimmed by 3 bases and V by 6 bases; bases with no gene match: 4. The CDR3 is 15 amino acids. The DNA of the CDR3 is TGTGCCAGCAGCTCCGGGACAGGGGACACCGGGGAGCTGTTTTTT. Amino acid sequence: CASSSGTGDTGELFF.

This chain connects TRBV28 to TRBJ2-7, with a tentative D call TRBD1 (6 bases). V dropped 3 bases and J dropped 0 bases, with 9 bases sitting between them. CDR1 and CDR2 from the germline V gene are MDHEN and SYDVKM. The CDR3 length is 14 residues. CDR3 residues: CASSFDRNSYEQYF. As DNA, the CDR3 is TGTGCCAGCAGTTTCGACAGGAACTCCTACGAGCAGTACTTC.

J is TRBJ2-1 and V is TRBV4-1; D possibly matches TRBD1 or TRBD2 (5 bases each). Germline V gene lookup returns CDR1 MGHRA and CDR2 YSYEKL. This CDR3 is built from 15 residues. Trimming stripped 0 bases from V and 7 bases from J, with 13 bases between. The CDR3 is CASSQDGGWGNEQFF. The CDR3 DNA reads TGCGCCAGCAGCCAAGATGGGGGTTGGGGAAATGAGCAGTTCTTC.

The J gene is TRBJ2-3, the V gene TRBV28, with D unclear. The CDR3 totals 12 residues. Germline lookup yields CDR1 MDHEN and CDR2 SYDVKM. The V end lost 4 bases, the J end lost 5 bases, and 7 bases lay between the germline ends. The CDR3 protein is CASSSLLDTQYF. The DNA for the CDR3 is TGTGCCAGCAGTTCCCTCCTAGATACGCAGTATTTT.

The chain carries TRBV11-3 and TRBJ2-1; the D is unclear. Germline V gives CDR1 SGHNT, CDR2 YENEEA. The CDR3 runs to 11 residues. V was pared by 8 bases and J by 6 bases, with 8 bases between. The CDR3 spells CASGNFNEQFF. Written as DNA, the CDR3 is TGTGCCAGCGGGAATTTCAATGAGCAGTTCTTC.

V usage is TRBV28 and J usage is TRBJ2-7; perhaps TRBD1 as D (6 bases). Germline loops: CDR1 MDHEN, CDR2 SYDVKM. CDR3 length equals 14 residues. The ends were cut back, 6 bases at V and 6 bases at J, with 18 bases in the middle. In nucleotides, the CDR3 is TGTGCCAGCAGCCGAACAGGGTCATCGGTCGAGCAGTACTTC. Its protein product is CASSRTGSSVEQYF.

The chain recombines TRBV6-5 with TRBJ2-3, with no clear D. Between the trimmed V and J ends, which lost 5 bases and 2 bases, there was a span of 14 bases. The CDR3 consists of 15 residues. Germline assignment: CDR1 MNHEY and CDR2 SVGAGI. CDR3 bases: TGTGCCAGCAGTAAGAAGGGTGTCAACACAGATACGCAGTATTTT. Its translation is CASSKKGVNTDTQYF.

The gene calls are TRBV27 and TRBJ2-1; 9 positions match TRBD1. Germline CDR1 MNHEY, CDR2 SMNVEV (reference sequence). V dropped 5 bases and J dropped 6; count of bases not matched to a gene: 8. The CDR3 has 15 amino acids. CDR3 sequence reads: CASSPRTGVINEQFF. CDR3 coding DNA: TGTGCCAGCAGTCCCAGGACAGGGGTTATCAATGAGCAGTTCTTC.

The V gene is TRBV3-1, the J gene TRBJ2-1; 9 nucleotides agree with TRBD2. This CDR3 contains 15 residues. Germline lookup yields CDR1 LGHDT and CDR2 YNNKEL (reference sequence). V was pared by 3 bases and J by 3 bases, with 3 bases of the junction left unmatched. The DNA of the CDR3 is TGTGCCAGCAGCCATTCAGCGGGGGGCTACAATGAGCAGTTCTTC. Its protein is CASSHSAGGYNEQFF.

V gene TRBV12-3 or TRBV12-4 combines with J gene TRBJ2-3; the D gene is possibly TRBD2 (5 bases). The V and J ends lost 2 bases and 2 bases respectively, with 11 bases between them. The CDR3 extends over 15 amino acids. CDR3 sequence reads: CASSLRRRTTDTQYF. CDR3 coding DNA: TGTGCCAGCAGTTTAAGAAGGAGGACCACAGATACGCAGTATTTT.

V and J are TRBV29-1 and TRBJ2-1; 13 bases align to TRBD2. Germline values: CDR1 SQVTM, CDR2 ANQGSEA. V gave up 3 bases and J gave up 9 bases; unmatched junction bases: 14. The CDR3 loop spans 17 amino acids. This chain's CDR3 is CSVETPPAGLAGFEQFF. The CDR3 nucleotides read TGCAGCGTTGAGACCCCGCCCGCGGGACTAGCGGGATTTGAGCAGTTCTTC.

This chain uses TRBV24-1 with TRBJ2-3; D gene unclear. Germline V gene lookup returns CDR1 KGHDR and CDR2 SFDVKD. The CDR3 runs 17 residues. Trimming took off 7 bases at V and 3 bases at J, with 22 bases between the two ends. CDR3 sequence (DNA): TGTGCCACCAGGGGCCTATCGGACGGCCGCCGGACAGATACGCAGTATTTT. Its translation: CATRGLSDGRRTDTQYF.

This clonotype was seen a handful of times. The rearrangement uses TRBV7-8 and TRBJ2-2, with unresolved D. The germline V gene has CDR1 SGHVS and CDR2 FQNEAQ. V gave up 0 bases and J gave up 8 bases, with 4 bases separating them. The CDR3 totals 12 residues. CDR3 sequence: CASSLAAGELFF. The CDR3 DNA reads TGTGCCAGCAGCTTAGCGGCGGGGGAGCTGTTTTTT.

This clonotype was observed a handful of times. The rearrangement uses TRBV12-3 or TRBV12-4 and TRBJ1-6; no clear D gene. This CDR3 spans 12 amino acids. V was shortened by 2 bases and J by 9 bases, with 5 bases between the two germline ends. The CDR3 DNA reads as TGTGCCAGCAGTTTACGCCCTTCACCCCTCCACTTT. Translating gives CASSLRPSPLHF.

In nucleotides, the CDR3 is TGTGCCAGCAGACTAATACTAGCGGGAGACGTTCGGACGCAGTATTTT. It translates to CASRLILAGDVRTQYF. The chain is built from TRBV2 and TRBJ2-3, with 11 nucleotides matching TRBD2. The CDR3 runs to 16 residues. With V trimmed by 6 bases and J by 9 bases, 14 bases remained unmatched. CDR1 and CDR2 (germline): SNHLY, FYNNEI.

The chain combines TRBV28 with TRBJ2-7; 10 bases are shared with TRBD2. The V segment lost 6 bases and the J segment 0 bases; nucleotides outside the gene matches: 8. The CDR3 runs 16 residues. The germline V gene has CDR1 MDHEN and CDR2 SYDVKM. The CDR3 protein is CASSGSSSGSSYEQYF. CDR3 DNA sequence: TGTGCCAGCAGCGGTTCTTCTAGCGGGAGCTCCTACGAGCAGTACTTC.

This chain links TRBV7-6 with TRBJ2-5, with unresolved D. The germline CDR1 and CDR2 sequences are SGHVS and FNYEAQ. The V end was cut by 6 bases, the J end by 5 bases, with 7 bases between. The CDR3 is made up of 11 amino acids. The CDR3 nucleotides read TGTGCCAGCAGTGGTTGGGAGACCCAGTACTTC. Encoded protein: CASSGWETQYF.

The rearrangement links TRBV7-9 to TRBJ2-7; D ambiguous. The CDR3 spans 14 residues. Germline CDR1 SEHNR, CDR2 FQNEAQ (reference sequence). Trimming removed 5 bases at V and 6 bases at J, with 17 bases between. The CDR3 nucleotides read TGTGCCAGCAGCCCAGCTCCTCGATTCTCCGAGCAGTACTTC. It codes for CASSPAPRFSEQYF. The variable domain in full, completed from reference TRBV7-9 and TRBJ2-7, reads DTGVSQNPRHKITKRGQNVTFRCDPISEHNRLYWYRQTLGQGPEFLTYFQNEAQLEKSRLLSDRFSAERPKGSFSTLEIQRTEQGDSAMYLCASSPAPRFSEQYFGPGTRLTVT.

The chain links TRBV29-1 to TRBJ2-3, with 11 bases identical to TRBD2. Unmatched junction bases numbered 4, after V lost 3 bases and J lost 8 bases. The CDR3 has 13 residues. The germline V gene encodes CDR1 SQVTM and CDR2 ANQGSEA. The CDR3 bases are TGCAGCGTTGATAGCGGGGGGGCCGGTACGCAGTATTTT. Encoded protein: CSVDSGGAGTQYF.

This clonotype qualifies as large (0.1 to 1%). The chain uses TRBV4-2 and TRBJ2-6; 7 bases map to TRBD1. This CDR3 contains 17 residues. After removal of 0 bases from V and 0 bases from J, the junction contained 2 bases not matched to a gene. The germline gives CDR1 LGHNA, CDR2 YNFKEQ. CDR3 in DNA: TGTGCCAGCAGCCAAGATGGGGACAGCTCTGGGGCCAACGTCCTGACTTTC. Residues: CASSQDGDSSGANVLTF.

This rearrangement joins TRBV10-3 to TRBJ2-3; D is unclear. This CDR3 comprises 12 residues. From germline, CDR1 is ENHRY and CDR2 SYGVKD. Trimming removed 3 bases at V and 2 bases at J, with 3 bases between. CDR3 amino acids: CAISEHTDTQYF. CDR3 sequence (DNA): TGTGCCATCAGTGAACACACAGATACGCAGTATTTT.